This T cell receptor (beta chain) was observed in a study of cytomegalovirus exposure and HLA in healthy donors. Study-wide results and limits: Associated with HLA alleles at 0.05 false discovery rate in a later analysis were 15,000 to 20,000 TCR beta sequences.

Both 60 Vbeta primers and 13 Jbeta primers went into the PCR. Profiled with immunoSEQ multiplex PCR; TCRdb holds only in-frame clones, not every one. The sample lists about 170,000 clones; roughly 80% were seen once. Germline CDR1 is MNHEY and CDR2 is SVGAGI. CDR3 length: 13 residues. Deletions cut 5 bases from V and 2 bases from J, with 7 bases between. As concerns this clone: The antigen is undetermined.

The chain couples TRBV6-5 to TRBJ1-3; no firm D call. Sequenced input: PBMCs. The clonotype comes from a female donor in good health and CMV-seronegative. DNA for the CDR3: TGTGCCAGCAGTCAGATTACTGGAAACACCATATATTTT. It codes for CASSQITGNTIYF.